This T cell receptor (beta chain) was identified in a study of blood T cells in healthy people across ages (dated by TCRdb to between 2015 and 2016). About the full investigation: In model experiments, template switching captured roughly one uniquely barcoded TCR beta cDNA molecule for every two T cells. To avoid experimental bias, donors of different ages were distributed randomly across sequencing lanes. The study measured age-related changes in TCR beta repertoire diversity using deep sequencing normalized with unique cDNA molecular identifiers. Four age groups were formed from the donors: young (average approximately 15 years), middle-aged (approximately 39), aged (around 62) and long-lived (more than 75). The study analyzed two additional independent replicas of 1 million unique cDNA reads from the same blood draw for two donors, one aged 18 to 29 and one aged 80 or older.

The roughly 39 donors, aged 6 to 90 years, were systemically healthy Caucasian individuals from Russia. Around 9.7 milliliters of peripheral blood were collected from each donor into EDTA-treated Vacutainer tubes. Ficoll-Paque density-gradient centrifugation was used to isolate PBMCs, with at least 6 million obtained per sample. Trizol reagent was used to extract total RNA from the PBMCs, yielding at least 6 micrograms per sample. The percentages of naive CD45RAhigh/CD27high T cells were determined by flow cytometry on a PBMC aliquot from every donor. As regards this clonotype: Its antigen remains undetermined. Base qualities are not at hand, and no much larger clone is one base apart.

The CDR3, cysteine through phenylalanine, is 14 amino acids long. The retained sequence is limited to the CDR3, 42 bases, with the frame set at the first base. V and J are trimmed by 6 bases and 2 bases, and the gene matches miss 6 bases of the junction. According to the germline V gene (reference sequence), CDR1 reads DFQATT and CDR2 reads SNEGSKA. The receptor library was made with 5' RACE. These reads were obtained on an Illumina HiSeq 2500. The second PCR ran for roughly 7 to 11 cycles and used a J-beta primer mix along with a sample-barcoded 5' primer. A unique molecular identifier was introduced onto each TCR beta cDNA molecule by a template-switch 5' adaptor carrying 12 random nucleotides. At least 2.5 million CDR3-containing paired-end reads were obtained from each sample. First-strand cDNA synthesis was performed from all RNA using the Mint cDNA synthesis kit, with priming by a TRBC-specific oligonucleotide. All cDNA was treated with uracil-DNA glycosylase and then went through a first 18-cycle PCR with the universal primers M1SS and BC2_uni_R. The paper's data handling went like this. For normalization, 1 million high-quality reads, each with a distinct molecular identifier, were randomly selected from each sample. Instead of being binned into consensus sequences, reads with shared molecular identifiers were discarded. MiTCR, set to a Q25 quality threshold and the strictest error-elimination algorithm, was used for CDR3 identification, clonotype clustering and error correction. A nonparametric unseen species model with Euler transformation was used to estimate a lower bound on total TCR beta diversity. Using fastp trimming at Q25 and MiXCR clonotype assembly, TCRdb reanalyzed the public sequencing data and kept in-frame beta chains. Every distinct CDR3 protein forms one entry, paired with its most common genes and DNA. The V and J calls were not made by the authors but by TCRdb's processing. The sample table records hundreds of thousands of distinct CDR3 sequences; approximately 52% of these occur just once. Approximately 12% of the sample goes to the ten largest clones.

Broader findings and caveats from the paper: Observed TCR beta diversity per million T cells fell roughly linearly with age, and a significant reduction was already apparent by age roughly 41. There was a strong correlation between observed TCR beta diversity and the percentage of naive T cells measured by flow cytometry. Estimates of total diversity based on one million sequenced T cells were considered lower bounds and underestimates. Because the CMV infection status of the donors was unknown, age-related changes in expanded clonotypes may potentially have been confounded. Bulk unsorted PBMC profiling prevented conclusive comparison of naive and antigen-experienced compartments. Compared with the aged group, the long-lived group had more naive CD4+ T cells, fewer expanded clones and increased TCR diversity, a pattern suggesting age selection.

Sequencing was performed on blood. This receptor was obtained from a woman aged 80 or over in good health. The sequence is built from TRBV20-1 and TRBJ2-3; TRBD1 aligns with 9 central bases. In nucleotide form, the sequence is TGCAGTGCACGGGACAGGGTGGCCACAGATACGCAGTATTTT. Protein translation: CSARDRVATDTQYF.